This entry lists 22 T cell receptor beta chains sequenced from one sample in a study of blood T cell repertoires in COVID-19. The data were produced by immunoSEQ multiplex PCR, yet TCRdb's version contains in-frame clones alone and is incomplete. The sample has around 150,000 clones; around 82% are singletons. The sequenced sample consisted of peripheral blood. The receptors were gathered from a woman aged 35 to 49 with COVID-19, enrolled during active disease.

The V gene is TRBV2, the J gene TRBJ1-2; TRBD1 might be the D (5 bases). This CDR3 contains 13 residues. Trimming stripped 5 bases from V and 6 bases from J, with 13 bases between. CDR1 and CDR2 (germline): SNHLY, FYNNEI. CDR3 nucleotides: TGTGCCAGCAGTAACCGACAAGGGGATGGCTACACCTTC. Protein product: CASSNRQGDGYTF.

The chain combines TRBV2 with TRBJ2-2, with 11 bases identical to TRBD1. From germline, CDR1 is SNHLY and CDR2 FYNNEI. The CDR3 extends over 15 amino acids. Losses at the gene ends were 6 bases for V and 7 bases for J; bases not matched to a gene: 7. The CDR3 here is CASSGQGAKVGELFF. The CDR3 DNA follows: TGTGCCAGCAGCGGACAGGGGGCGAAGGTCGGGGAGCTGTTTTTT.

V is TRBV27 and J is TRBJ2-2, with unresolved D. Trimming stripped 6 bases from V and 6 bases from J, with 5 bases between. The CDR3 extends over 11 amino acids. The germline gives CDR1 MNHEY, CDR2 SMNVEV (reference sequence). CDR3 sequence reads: CASSAAGELFF. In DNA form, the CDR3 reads TGTGCCAGCAGCGCGGCCGGGGAGCTGTTTTTT.

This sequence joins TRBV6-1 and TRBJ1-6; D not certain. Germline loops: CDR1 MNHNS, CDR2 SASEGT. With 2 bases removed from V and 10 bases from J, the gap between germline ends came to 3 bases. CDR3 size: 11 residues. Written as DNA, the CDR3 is TGTGCCAGCAGTGAACGGTCACCCCTCCACTTT. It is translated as CASSERSPLHF.

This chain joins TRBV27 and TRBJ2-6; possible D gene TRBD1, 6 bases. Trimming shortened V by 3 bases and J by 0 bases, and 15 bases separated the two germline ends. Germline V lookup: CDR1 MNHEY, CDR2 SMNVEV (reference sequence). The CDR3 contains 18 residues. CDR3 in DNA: TGTGCCAGCAGTTTCCGGACAGCTTTTAGCTCTGGGGCCAACGTCCTGACTTTC. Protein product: CASSFRTAFSSGANVLTF.

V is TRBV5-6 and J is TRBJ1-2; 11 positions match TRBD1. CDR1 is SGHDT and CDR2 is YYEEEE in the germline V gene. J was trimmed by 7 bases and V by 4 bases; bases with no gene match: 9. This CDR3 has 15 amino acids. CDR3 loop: CASSHPGQGAVGYTF. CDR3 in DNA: TGTGCCAGCAGCCATCCTGGACAGGGGGCGGTTGGCTACACCTTC.

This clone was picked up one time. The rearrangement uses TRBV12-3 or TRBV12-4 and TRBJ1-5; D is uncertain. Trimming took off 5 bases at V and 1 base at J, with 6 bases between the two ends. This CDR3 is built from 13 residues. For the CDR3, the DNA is TGTGCCAGCAGTCAGAGGAGCAATCAGCCCCAGCATTTT. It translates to CASSQRSNQPQHF.

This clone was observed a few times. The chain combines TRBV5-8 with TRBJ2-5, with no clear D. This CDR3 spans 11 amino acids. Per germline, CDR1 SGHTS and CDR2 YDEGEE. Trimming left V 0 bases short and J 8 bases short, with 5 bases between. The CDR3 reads CASSLVGTQYF. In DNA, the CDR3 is TGTGCCAGCAGCTTGGTGGGCACCCAGTACTTC.

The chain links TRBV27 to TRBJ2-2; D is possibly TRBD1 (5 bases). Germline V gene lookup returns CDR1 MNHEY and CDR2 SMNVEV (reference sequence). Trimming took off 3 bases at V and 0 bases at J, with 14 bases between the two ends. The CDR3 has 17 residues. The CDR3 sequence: CASSFMMQGANTGELFF. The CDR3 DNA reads TGTGCCAGCAGTTTTATGATGCAGGGCGCGAACACCGGGGAGCTGTTTTTT.

Here the CDR3 DNA reads TGTGCCAGCAGCGACAGGGATTCTAATGAAAAACTGTTTTTT. Translated, it gives CASSDRDSNEKLFF. The chain uses TRBV3-1 (or the pseudogene TRBV3-2) and TRBJ1-4, with 7 bases lining up with TRBD1. Germline CDR1 is LGHDT and CDR2 is YNNKEL (reference sequence). This CDR3 has 14 amino acids. The ends lost 5 bases at V and 3 bases at J; junction bases unmatched: 3.

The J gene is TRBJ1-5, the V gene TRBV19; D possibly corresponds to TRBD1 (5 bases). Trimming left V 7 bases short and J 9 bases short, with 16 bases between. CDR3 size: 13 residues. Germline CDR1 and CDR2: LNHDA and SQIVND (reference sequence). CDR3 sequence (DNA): TGTGCCAGTAAAGGGATGGGACTAGGGCCCCAGCATTTT. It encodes CASKGMGLGPQHF.

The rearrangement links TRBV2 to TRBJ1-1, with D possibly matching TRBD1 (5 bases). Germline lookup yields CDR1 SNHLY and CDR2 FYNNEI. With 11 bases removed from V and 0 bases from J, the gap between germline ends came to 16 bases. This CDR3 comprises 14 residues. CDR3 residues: CAGGESFMNTEAFF. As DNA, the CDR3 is TGTGCCGGAGGGGAGTCCTTTATGAACACTGAAGCTTTCTTT. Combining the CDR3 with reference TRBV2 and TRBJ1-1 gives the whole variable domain EPEVTQTPSHQVTQMGQEVILRCVPISNHLYFYWYRQILGQKVEFLVSFYNNEISEKSEIFDDQFSVERPDGSNFTLKIRSTKLEDSAMYFCAGGESFMNTEAFFGQGTRLTVV.

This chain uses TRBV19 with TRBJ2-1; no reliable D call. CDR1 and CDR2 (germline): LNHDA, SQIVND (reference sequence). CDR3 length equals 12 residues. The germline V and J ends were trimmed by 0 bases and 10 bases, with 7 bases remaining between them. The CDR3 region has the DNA TGTGCCAGTAGTATAGACTTCAGGGAGCAGTTCTTC. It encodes CASSIDFREQFF.

CDR3 nucleotides: TGTGCCAGCAGCTTATCAGGGGGGAGCACTGAAGCTTTCTTT. Residues: CASSLSGGSTEAFF. The chain combines TRBV7-9 with TRBJ1-1, with TRBD1 identical over 7 bases. J was trimmed by 4 bases and V by 2 bases; bases with no gene match: 4. Germline CDR1 and CDR2: SEHNR and FQNEAQ (reference sequence). The CDR3 is 14 amino acids.

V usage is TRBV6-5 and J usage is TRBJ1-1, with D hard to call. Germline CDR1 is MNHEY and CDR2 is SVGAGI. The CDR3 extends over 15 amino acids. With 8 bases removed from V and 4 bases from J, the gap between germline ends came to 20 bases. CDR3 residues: CASREGPIGPTEAFF. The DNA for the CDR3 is TGTGCCAGCCGGGAGGGCCCTATAGGCCCCACTGAAGCTTTCTTT.

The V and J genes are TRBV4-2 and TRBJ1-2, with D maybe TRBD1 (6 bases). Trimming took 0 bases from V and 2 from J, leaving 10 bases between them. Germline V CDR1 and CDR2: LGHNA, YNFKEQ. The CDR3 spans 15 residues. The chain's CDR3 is CASSQDGGKNYGYTF. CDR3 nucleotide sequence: TGTGCCAGCAGCCAAGATGGGGGCAAGAACTATGGCTACACCTTC.

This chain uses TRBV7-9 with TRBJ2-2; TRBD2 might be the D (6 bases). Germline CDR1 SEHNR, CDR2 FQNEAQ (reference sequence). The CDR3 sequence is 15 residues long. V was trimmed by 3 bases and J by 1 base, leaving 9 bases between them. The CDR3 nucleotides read TGTGCCAGCAGCTTCGGGAGTGGGAACACCGGGGAGCTGTTTTTT. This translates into CASSFGSGNTGELFF.

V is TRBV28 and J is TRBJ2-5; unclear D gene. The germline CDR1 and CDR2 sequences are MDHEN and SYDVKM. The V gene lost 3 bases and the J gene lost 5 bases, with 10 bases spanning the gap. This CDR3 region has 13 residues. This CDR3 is CASSLGSLETQYF. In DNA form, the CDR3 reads TGTGCCAGCAGTTTGGGTAGCCTCGAGACCCAGTACTTC.

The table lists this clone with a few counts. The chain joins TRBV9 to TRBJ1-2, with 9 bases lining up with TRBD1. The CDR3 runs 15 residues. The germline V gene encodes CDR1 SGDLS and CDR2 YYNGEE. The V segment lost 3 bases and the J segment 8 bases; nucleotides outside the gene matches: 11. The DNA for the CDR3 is TGTGCCAGCAGCGCCCTCCCACAGGGGGCGGAGGGCTACACCTTC. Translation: CASSALPQGAEGYTF.

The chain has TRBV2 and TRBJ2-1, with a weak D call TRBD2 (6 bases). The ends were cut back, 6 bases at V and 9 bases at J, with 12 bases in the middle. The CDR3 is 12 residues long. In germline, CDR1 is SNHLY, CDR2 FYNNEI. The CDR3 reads CASSATSGEQFF. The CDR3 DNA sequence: TGTGCCAGCAGCGCGACTAGTGGTGAGCAGTTCTTC.

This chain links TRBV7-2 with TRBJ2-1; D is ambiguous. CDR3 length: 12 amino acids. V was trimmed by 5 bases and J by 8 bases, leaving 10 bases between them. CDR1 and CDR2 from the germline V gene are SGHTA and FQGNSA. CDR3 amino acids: CASSPSKYEQFF. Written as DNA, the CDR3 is TGTGCCAGCAGCCCTAGTAAGTATGAGCAGTTCTTC.

CDR3 nucleotides: TGTGCCAGCAGCTTGGACTGGTGGGAAAAACTGTTTTTT. Protein sequence: CASSLDWWEKLFF. This chain connects TRBV11-2 to TRBJ1-4, with no clear D. The CDR3 consists of 13 residues. Deletions cut 3 bases from V and 8 bases from J, with 10 bases between. Germline V gives CDR1 SGHAT, CDR2 FQNNGV.